These T cell receptor beta chains were read from a single sample in a study of blood T cell repertoires in COVID-19. Generated by immunoSEQ multiplex PCR, the TCRdb table keeps only in-frame clones and is missing some. The data show about 160,000 clones, 75% to 90% seen once. Sequencing was done on a sample of peripheral blood. The origin of the receptors is a woman aged 60-75 years with active or convalescent COVID-19. The CDR3 runs from the conserved cysteine through the conserved F or W. D genes are given only for firm matches. Clone size appears in some rows only: once, few, many, or a class for an expanded clone.

V: TRBV19; D: .; size: .; J: TRBJ2-7; CDR3: CASENLDSCYEQYF; DNA: TGTGCCAGCGAGAACTTGGACAGCTGCTACGAGCAGTACTTC
V: TRBV30; D: .; size: once; J: TRBJ2-1; CDR3: CAWRETRLVEQFF; DNA: TGTGCCTGGCGGGAGACTAGACTGGTTGAGCAGTTCTTC
V: TRBV18; D: TRBD2; size: .; J: TRBJ2-5; CDR3: CASSPVTGTSGRETQYF; DNA: TGTGCCAGCTCACCGGTCACCGGGACTAGCGGAAGAGAGACCCAGTACTTC
V: TRBV19; D: TRBD1; size: .; J: TRBJ2-2; CDR3: CASSIQQGITGELFF; DNA: TGTGCCAGTAGTATACAACAGGGGATCACCGGGGAGCTGTTTTTT
V: TRBV9; D: .; size: .; J: TRBJ2-2; CDR3: CASRAGTSNTGELFF; DNA: TGTGCCAGCAGAGCCGGGACATCGAACACCGGGGAGCTGTTTTTT
V: TRBV18; D: .; size: .; J: TRBJ1-1; CDR3: CASSPRAGPDTEAFF; DNA: TGTGCCAGCTCACCCCGGGCGGGGCCGGACACTGAAGCTTTCTTT
V: TRBV11-2; D: TRBD2; size: once; J: TRBJ2-2; CDR3: CASSFSGGGTGELFF; DNA: TGTGCCAGCAGCTTCAGCGGGGGGGGAACCGGGGAGCTGTTTTTT
V: TRBV11-2; D: .; size: .; J: TRBJ2-6; CDR3: CASSPSGGAWANVLTF; DNA: TGTGCCAGCAGCCCCAGTGGAGGGGCCTGGGCCAACGTCCTGACTTTC
V: TRBV4-1; D: TRBD1; size: .; J: TRBJ1-3; CDR3: CASSQTPTGSGNTIYF; DNA: TGCGCCAGCAGCCAAACACCGACAGGGAGTGGAAACACCATATATTTT
V: TRBV5-1; D: TRBD2; size: .; J: TRBJ2-7; CDR3: CASSLDPSGGASEQYF; DNA: TGCGCCAGCAGCTTGGATCCGAGCGGGGGGGCTTCCGAGCAGTACTTC
V: TRBV12-5; D: TRBD1; size: .; J: TRBJ1-1; CDR3: CASGTGTVNPNTEAFF; DNA: TGTGCTAGTGGAACCGGGACAGTAAATCCGAACACTGAAGCTTTCTTT
V: TRBV9; D: TRBD2; size: .; J: TRBJ2-3; CDR3: CASSVVGLAGSGGDTQYF; DNA: TGTGCCAGCAGCGTAGTAGGACTAGCGGGGTCCGGGGGAGATACGCAGTATTTT
V: TRBV29-1; D: TRBD1; size: .; J: TRBJ1-2; CDR3: CSVEDDRGRYGYTF; DNA: TGCAGCGTTGAAGATGACAGGGGCCGGTATGGCTACACCTTC
V: TRBV10-3; D: TRBD2; size: .; J: TRBJ2-3; CDR3: CAISEDLAGVTDTQYF; DNA: TGTGCCATCAGTGAGGACTTAGCGGGTGTCACAGATACGCAGTATTTT
V: TRBV7-2; D: .; size: .; J: TRBJ2-2; CDR3: CASSFRDSNTGELFF; DNA: TGTGCCAGCAGCTTCCGGGACTCCAACACCGGGGAGCTGTTTTTT